This passage covers 6 T cell receptor beta chains from one sample sequenced in a study of T cell repertoires in cytomegalovirus infection. Each CDR3 protein is one row after TCRdb ran MiXCR on the reads. The repertoire holds approximately 320,000 distinct CDR3 sequences, with over 7.5% as singletons. The source material was PBMCs. All receptors come from a human donor in good health (CMV status not recorded). Some clones in this sample may be carry-over from other donors' samples.

This clonotype has ten or more counts. The chain combines TRBV7-2 with TRBJ2-5; D remains ambiguous. Trimming shortened V by 2 bases and J by 5 bases, and 15 bases separated the two germline ends. There are 15 residues in the CDR3. Germline CDR1 and CDR2: SGHTA and FQGNSA. DNA for the CDR3: TGTGCCAGCAGCTTACGATCTGGGATTGGGGAGACCCAGTACTTC. Translation: CASSLRSGIGETQYF.

V gene TRBV29-1 combines with J gene TRBJ2-2; D is unresolved. This CDR3 has 11 residues. Trimming pared 4 bases from V and 7 bases from J, leaving 7 bases between. CDR1 and CDR2 from the germline V gene are SQVTM and ANQGSEA. The CDR3 reads CSVGNGGELFF. As DNA, the CDR3 is TGCAGCGTTGGAAACGGCGGGGAGCTGTTTTTT.

This clonotype appeared many times. The rearrangement joins TRBV7-8 to TRBJ2-7, with TRBD1 identical over 8 bases. The V segment lost 0 bases and the J segment 4 bases; nucleotides outside the gene matches: 17. CDR1 and CDR2 from the germline V gene are SGHVS and FQNEAQ. The CDR3 is 19 residues long. The CDR3 loop is CASSLARGTGLSRRYEQYF. CDR3 nucleotides: TGTGCCAGCAGCTTAGCCCGCGGGACAGGACTCTCTCGACGTTACGAGCAGTACTTC.

The CDR3 loop is CASSPIDRVYTEAFF. The CDR3 DNA reads TGTGCCAGCAGCCCGATCGACAGGGTATACACTGAAGCTTTCTTT. V gene TRBV6-2 or TRBV6-3 combines with J gene TRBJ1-1; 7 nucleotides agree with TRBD1. J was trimmed by 3 bases and V by 6 bases; bases with no gene match: 10. Germline CDR1 is MNHEY and CDR2 is SVGEGT. The CDR3 is 15 residues long.

This clonotype was picked up a small number of times. The chain couples TRBV2 to TRBJ2-3; possibly TRBD2 for D (6 bases). Between the trimmed V and J ends, which lost 4 bases and 0 bases, there was a span of 8 bases. The CDR3 sequence is 14 residues long. The germline V gene has CDR1 SNHLY and CDR2 FYNNEI. The CDR3 DNA follows: TGTGCCAGCAGTGGCGGGATTAGCACAGATACGCAGTATTTT. Translation: CASSGGISTDTQYF.

This clonotype showed up many times. The V gene is TRBV7-3, the J gene TRBJ1-1; 7 nucleotides agree with TRBD1. This CDR3 is 17 amino acids long. The germline CDR1 and CDR2 sequences are SGHTA and FQGTGA. V lost 1 base and J lost 1; bases outside the gene matches: 9. The CDR3 DNA sequence: TGTGCCAGCAGCTTAAGGCCCGCAGGGACAGCGAACACTGAAGCTTTCTTT. Its translation is CASSLRPAGTANTEAFF.